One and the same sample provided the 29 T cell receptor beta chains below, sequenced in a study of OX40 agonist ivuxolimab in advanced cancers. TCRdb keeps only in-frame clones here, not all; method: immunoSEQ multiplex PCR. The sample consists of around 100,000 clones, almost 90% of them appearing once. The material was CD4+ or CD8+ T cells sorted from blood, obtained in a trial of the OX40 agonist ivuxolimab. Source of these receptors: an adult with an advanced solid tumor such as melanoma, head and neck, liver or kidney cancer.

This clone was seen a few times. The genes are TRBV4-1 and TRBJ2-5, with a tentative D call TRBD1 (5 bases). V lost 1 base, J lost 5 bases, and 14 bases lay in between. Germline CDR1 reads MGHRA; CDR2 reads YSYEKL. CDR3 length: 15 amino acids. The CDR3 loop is CASSQGLGVQETQYF. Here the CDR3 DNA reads TGCGCCAGCAGCCAAGGGCTAGGGGTCCAGGAGACCCAGTACTTC.

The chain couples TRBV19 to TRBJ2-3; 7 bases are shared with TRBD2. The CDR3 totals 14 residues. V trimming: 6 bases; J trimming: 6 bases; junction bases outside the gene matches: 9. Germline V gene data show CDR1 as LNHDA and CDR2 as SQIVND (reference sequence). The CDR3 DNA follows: TGTGCCAGTAGACACGGGGGGATTGGTGATACGCAGTATTTT. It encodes CASRHGGIGDTQYF.

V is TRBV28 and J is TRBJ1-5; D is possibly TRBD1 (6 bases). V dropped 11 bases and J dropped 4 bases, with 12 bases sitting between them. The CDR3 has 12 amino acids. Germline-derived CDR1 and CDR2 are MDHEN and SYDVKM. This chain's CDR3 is CAGGQPNQPQHF. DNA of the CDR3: TGTGCCGGGGGGCAGCCAAATCAGCCCCAGCATTTT.

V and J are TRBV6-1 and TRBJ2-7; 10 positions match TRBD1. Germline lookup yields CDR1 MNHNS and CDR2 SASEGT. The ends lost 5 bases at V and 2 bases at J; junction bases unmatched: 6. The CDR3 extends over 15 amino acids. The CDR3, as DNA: TGTGCCAGCAGTTCCGGACAGGGGGACCCCTACGAGCAGTACTTC. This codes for CASSSGQGDPYEQYF.

CDR3 sequence: CASSPPHMELFF. DNA of the CDR3: TGTGCCAGCAGTCCCCCCCATATGGAGCTGTTTTTT. The V and J genes are TRBV27 and TRBJ2-2; no reliable D call. The V gene's germline CDR1 is MNHEY and CDR2 SMNVEV (reference sequence). V lost 5 bases and J 10 bases, leaving 11 bases between the germline ends. CDR3 length: 12 residues.

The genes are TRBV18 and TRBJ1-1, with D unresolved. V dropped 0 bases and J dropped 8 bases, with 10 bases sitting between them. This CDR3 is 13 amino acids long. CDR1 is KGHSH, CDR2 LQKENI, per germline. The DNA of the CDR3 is TGTGCCAGCTCACCACCTTATGCTCGGGAAGCTTTCTTT. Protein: CASSPPYAREAFF. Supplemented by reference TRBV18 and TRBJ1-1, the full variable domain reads NAGVMQNPRHLVRRRGQEARLRCSPMKGHSHVYWYRQLPEEGLKFMVYLQKENIIDESGMPKERFSAEFPKEGPSILRIQQVVRGDSAAYFCASSPPYAREAFFGQGTRLTVV.

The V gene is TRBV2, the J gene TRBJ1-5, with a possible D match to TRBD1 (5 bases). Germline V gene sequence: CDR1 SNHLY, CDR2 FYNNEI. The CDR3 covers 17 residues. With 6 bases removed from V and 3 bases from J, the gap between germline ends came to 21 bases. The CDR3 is CASRTGTLLTPNQPQHF. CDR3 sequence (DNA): TGTGCCAGCAGGACCGGGACCCTCTTAACTCCCAATCAGCCCCAGCATTTT.

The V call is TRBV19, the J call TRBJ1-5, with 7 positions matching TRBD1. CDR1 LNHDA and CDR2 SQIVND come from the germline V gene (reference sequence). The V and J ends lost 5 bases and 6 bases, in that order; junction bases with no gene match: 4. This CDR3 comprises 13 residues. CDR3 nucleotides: TGTGCCAGTAGTCCAGACAGGGTTCAGCCCCAGCATTTT. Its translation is CASSPDRVQPQHF.

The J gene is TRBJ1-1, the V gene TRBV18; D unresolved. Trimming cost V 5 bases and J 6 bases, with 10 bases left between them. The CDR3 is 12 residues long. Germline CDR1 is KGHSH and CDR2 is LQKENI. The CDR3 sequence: CASSRVGPEAFF. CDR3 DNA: TGTGCCAGCTCAAGGGTTGGCCCTGAAGCTTTCTTT.

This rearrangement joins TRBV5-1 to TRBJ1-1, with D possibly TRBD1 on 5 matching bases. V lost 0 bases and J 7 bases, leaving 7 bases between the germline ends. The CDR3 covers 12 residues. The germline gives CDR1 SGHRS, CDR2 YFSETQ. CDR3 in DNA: TGCGCCAGCAGCTTGGCGGGGGATGAAGCTTTCTTT. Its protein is CASSLAGDEAFF.

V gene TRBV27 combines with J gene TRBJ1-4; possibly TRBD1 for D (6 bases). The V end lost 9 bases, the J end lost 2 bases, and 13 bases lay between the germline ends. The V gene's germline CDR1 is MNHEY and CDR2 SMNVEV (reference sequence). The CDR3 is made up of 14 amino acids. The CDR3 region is CASSRGATNEKLFF. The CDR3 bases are TGTGCCAGTAGCCGGGGGGCGACTAATGAAAAACTGTTTTTT.

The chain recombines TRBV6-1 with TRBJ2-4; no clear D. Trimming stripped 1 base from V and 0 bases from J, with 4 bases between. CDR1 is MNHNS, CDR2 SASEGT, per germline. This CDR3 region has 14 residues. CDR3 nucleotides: TGTGCCAGCAGTGAAGGGGGAGCCAAAAACATTCAGTACTTC. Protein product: CASSEGGAKNIQYF.

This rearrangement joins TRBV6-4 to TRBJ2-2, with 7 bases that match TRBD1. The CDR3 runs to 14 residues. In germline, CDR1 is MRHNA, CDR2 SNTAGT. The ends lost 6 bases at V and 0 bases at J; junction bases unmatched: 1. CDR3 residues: CASRGQPNTGELFF. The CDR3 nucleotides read TGTGCCAGCAGGGGACAGCCGAACACCGGGGAGCTGTTTTTT.

The chain's CDR3 is CASSWIGSRQSRANVLTF. Here the CDR3 DNA reads TGTGCCAGCAGTTGGATTGGCTCACGACAAAGTCGGGCCAACGTCCTGACTTTC. The chain has TRBV6-4 and TRBJ2-6; D unclear. Germline assignment: CDR1 MRHNA and CDR2 SNTAGT. The CDR3 is 18 amino acids. With 5 bases removed from V and 5 bases from J, the gap between germline ends came to 22 bases.

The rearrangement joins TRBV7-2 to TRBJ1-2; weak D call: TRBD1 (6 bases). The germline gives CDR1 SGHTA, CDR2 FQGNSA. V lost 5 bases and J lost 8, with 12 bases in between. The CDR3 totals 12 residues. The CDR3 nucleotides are TGTGCCAGCAGCCCAGGGGTAGTCGGCTACACCTTC. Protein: CASSPGVVGYTF.

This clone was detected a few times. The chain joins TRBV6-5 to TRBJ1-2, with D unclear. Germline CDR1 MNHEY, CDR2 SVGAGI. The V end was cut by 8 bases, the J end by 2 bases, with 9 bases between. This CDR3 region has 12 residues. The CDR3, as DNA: TGTGCCAGCGGTGGAGGAAACTATGGCTACACCTTC. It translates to CASGGGNYGYTF.

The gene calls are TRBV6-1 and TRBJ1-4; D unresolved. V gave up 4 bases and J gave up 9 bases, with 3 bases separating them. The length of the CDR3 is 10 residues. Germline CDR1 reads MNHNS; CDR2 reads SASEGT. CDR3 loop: CASSAQKLFF. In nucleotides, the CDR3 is TGTGCCAGCAGTGCCCAAAAACTGTTTTTT.

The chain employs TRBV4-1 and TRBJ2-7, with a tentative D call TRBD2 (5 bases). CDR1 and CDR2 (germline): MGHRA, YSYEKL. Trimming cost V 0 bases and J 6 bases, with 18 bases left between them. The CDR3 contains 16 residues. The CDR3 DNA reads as TGCGCCAGCAGCCAAGATGAGGGTTCTTGGCGCGGCGAGCAGTACTTC. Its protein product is CASSQDEGSWRGEQYF.

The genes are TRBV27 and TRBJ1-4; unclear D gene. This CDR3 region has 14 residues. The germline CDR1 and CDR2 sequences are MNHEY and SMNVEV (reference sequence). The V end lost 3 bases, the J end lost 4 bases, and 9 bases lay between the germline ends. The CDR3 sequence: CASSFLPINEKLFF. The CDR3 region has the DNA TGTGCCAGCAGTTTTCTTCCTATTAATGAAAAACTGTTTTTT.

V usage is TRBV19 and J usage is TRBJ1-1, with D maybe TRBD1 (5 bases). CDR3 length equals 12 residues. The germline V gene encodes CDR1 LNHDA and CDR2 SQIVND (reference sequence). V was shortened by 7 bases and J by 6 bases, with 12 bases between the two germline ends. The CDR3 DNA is TGTGCCAGTACGAGGGGTTGGTCTGAAGCTTTCTTT. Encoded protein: CASTRGWSEAFF.

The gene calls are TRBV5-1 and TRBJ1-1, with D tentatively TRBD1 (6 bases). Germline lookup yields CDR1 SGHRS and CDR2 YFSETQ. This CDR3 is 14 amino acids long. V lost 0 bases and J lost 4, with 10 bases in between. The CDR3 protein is CASSLAGGSTEAFF. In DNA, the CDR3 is TGCGCCAGCAGCTTGGCGGGGGGCAGCACTGAAGCTTTCTTT.

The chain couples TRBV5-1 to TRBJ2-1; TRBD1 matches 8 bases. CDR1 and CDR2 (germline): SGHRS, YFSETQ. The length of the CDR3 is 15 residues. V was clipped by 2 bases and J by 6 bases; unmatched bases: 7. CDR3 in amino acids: CASSLPQQGANEQFF. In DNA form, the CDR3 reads TGCGCCAGCAGCTTACCCCAGCAGGGGGCCAATGAGCAGTTCTTC.

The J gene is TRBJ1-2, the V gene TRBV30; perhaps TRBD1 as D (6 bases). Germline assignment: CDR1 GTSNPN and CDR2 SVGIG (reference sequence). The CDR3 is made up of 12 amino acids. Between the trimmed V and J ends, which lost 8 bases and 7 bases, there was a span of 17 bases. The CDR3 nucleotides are TGTGCCGAAGACGGGGGGCTTTCTGGCTACACCTTC. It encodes CAEDGGLSGYTF.

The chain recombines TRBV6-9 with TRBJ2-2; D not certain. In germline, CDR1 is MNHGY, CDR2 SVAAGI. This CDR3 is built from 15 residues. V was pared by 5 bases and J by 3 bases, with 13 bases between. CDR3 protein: CASSPFGSYTGELFF. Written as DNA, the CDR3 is TGTGCCAGCAGTCCCTTCGGTAGTTACACCGGGGAGCTGTTTTTT.

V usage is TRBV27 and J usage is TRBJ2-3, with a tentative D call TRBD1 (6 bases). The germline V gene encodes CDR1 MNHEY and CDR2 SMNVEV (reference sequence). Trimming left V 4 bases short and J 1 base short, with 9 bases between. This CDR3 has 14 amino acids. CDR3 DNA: TGTGCCAGCAGTTCACAGGGAGGCACAGATACGCAGTATTTT. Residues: CASSSQGGTDTQYF.

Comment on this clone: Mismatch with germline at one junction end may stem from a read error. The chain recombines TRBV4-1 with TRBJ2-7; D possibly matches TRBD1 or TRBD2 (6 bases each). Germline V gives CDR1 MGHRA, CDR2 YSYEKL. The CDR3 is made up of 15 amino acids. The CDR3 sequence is CASSQSGGTLPDHGF. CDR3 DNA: TGCGCCAGCAGCCAAAGCGGCGGGACACTTCCAGACCACGGCTTC.

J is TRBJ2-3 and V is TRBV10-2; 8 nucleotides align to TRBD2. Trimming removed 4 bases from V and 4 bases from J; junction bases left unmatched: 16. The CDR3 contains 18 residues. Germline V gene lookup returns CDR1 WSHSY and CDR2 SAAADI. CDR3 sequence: CASSAAFRVAGSSDTQYF. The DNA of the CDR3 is TGCGCCAGCAGTGCCGCATTCCGCGTAGCGGGGAGTTCAGATACGCAGTATTTT.

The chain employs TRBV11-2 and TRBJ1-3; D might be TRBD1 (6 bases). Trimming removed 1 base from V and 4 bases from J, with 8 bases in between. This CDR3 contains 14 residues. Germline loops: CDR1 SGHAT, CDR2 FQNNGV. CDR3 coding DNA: TGTGCCAGCAGCTTAGCAGGGGTCGGAAACACCATATATTTT. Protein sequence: CASSLAGVGNTIYF. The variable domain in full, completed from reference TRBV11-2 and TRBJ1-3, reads EAGVAQSPRYKIIEKRQSVAFWCNPISGHATLYWYQQILGQGPKLLIQFQNNGVVDDSQLPKDRFSAERLKGVDSTLKIQPAKLEDSAVYLCASSLAGVGNTIYFGEGSWLTVV.

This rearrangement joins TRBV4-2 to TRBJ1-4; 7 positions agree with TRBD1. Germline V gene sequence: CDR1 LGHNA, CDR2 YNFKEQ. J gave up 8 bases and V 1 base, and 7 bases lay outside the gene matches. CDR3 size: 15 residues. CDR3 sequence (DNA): TGTGCCAGCAGCCAAGGCTACAGGGGTGAGGAAAAACTGTTTTTT. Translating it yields CASSQGYRGEEKLFF.